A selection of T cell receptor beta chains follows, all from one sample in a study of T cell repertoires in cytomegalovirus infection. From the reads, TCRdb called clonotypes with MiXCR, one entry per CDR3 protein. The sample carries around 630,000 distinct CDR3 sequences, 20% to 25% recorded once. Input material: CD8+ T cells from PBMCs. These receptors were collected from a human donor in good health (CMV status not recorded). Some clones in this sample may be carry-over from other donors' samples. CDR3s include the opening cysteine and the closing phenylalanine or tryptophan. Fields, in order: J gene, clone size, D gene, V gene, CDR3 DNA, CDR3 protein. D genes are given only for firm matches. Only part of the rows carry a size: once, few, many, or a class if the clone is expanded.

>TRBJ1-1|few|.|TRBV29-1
TGCAGCGTTCGACACGCTCGGCTGAACACTGAAGCTTTCTTT
CSVRHARLNTEAFF
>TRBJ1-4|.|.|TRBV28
TGTGCCAGCAGTTTACCAAGGGGAGCTGAAAAACTGTTTTTT
CASSLPRGAEKLFF
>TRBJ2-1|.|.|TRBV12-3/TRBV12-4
TGTGCCAGCAGCACATTCTGGGATGACGAGCAGTTCTTC
CASSTFWDDEQFF
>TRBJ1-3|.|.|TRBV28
TGTGCCAGCAGTTTATCCGGTGCCTCTGGAAACACCATATATTTT
CASSLSGASGNTIYF
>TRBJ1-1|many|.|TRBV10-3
TGTGCCATCAGTTCTCGGGACAACATGAACACTGAAGCTTTCTTT
CAISSRDNMNTEAFF
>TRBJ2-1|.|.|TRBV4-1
TGCGCCAGCAGTCCCTCAGCGCAGACCCCCTACAATGAGCAGTTCTTC
CASSPSAQTPYNEQFF
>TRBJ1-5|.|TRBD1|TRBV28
TGTGCCAGCAGTTTACGACAGGGGGATCAGCCCCAGCATTTT
CASSLRQGDQPQHF
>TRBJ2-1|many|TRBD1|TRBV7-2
TGTGCCAGCAGCTCGGGACAGGGGATGTACAATGAGCAGTTCTTC
CASSSGQGMYNEQFF
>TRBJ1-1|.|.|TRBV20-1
TGCAGTGCCATCCAAAGGCGAAGGGGGAACACTGAAGCTTTCTTT
CSAIQRRRGNTEAFF
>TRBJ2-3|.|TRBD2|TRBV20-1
TGCAGTGCTAGAGACCTAGCGGGGGTCCGCACAGATACGCAGTATTTT
CSARDLAGVRTDTQYF
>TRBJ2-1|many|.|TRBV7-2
TGTGCCAGCAGCCCCGACAGGAGCCTCTACAATGAGCAGTTCTTC
CASSPDRSLYNEQFF